What follows are 5 T cell receptor beta chains derived from one specimen sequenced in a study of cytomegalovirus exposure and HLA in healthy donors. Vbeta (60) and Jbeta (13) primers were used in the PCR. The method was immunoSEQ multiplex PCR; TCRdb's version includes in-frame clones alone and lacks a portion of them. Here the sample spans some 170,000 clones, under 9.5% being singletons. The sequenced sample was PBMCs. The source of these receptors is a woman aged 30 to 39 in good health and CMV-seropositive.

The genes are TRBV13 and TRBJ2-5; 8 bases are a match to TRBD2. The J call may be faulty, since TRBJ2-7 better matches the DNA end. Germline values: CDR1 PRHDT, CDR2 FYEKMQ (reference sequence). The CDR3 sequence is 16 residues long. The CDR3: CASSFLLAGISYEQYF. In DNA form, the CDR3 reads TGTGCCAGCAGCTTCCTGCTAGCGGGTATCTCCTACGAGCAGTACTTC.

This clone was detected a few times. The V and J genes are TRBV6-5 and TRBJ1-2; D perhaps matches TRBD1 (5 bases). This CDR3 spans 12 amino acids. Trimming pared 10 bases from V and 5 bases from J, leaving 14 bases between. CDR1 MNHEY and CDR2 SVGAGI come from the germline V gene. The CDR3 bases are TGTGCCAACCCACAAGGGGTGTATGGCTACACCTTC. Translated: CANPQGVYGYTF.

This clone was picked up a small number of times. The chain links TRBV19 to TRBJ2-1, with 9 bases matching TRBD2. V shed 10 bases and J 5 bases; nucleotides not matched to a gene: 6. Per germline, CDR1 LNHDA and CDR2 SQIVND (reference sequence). The CDR3 is 13 amino acids. CDR3 nucleotides: TGTGCCACCATTAGCGGGAGTCACAATGAGCAGTTCTTC. This gives the protein CATISGSHNEQFF.

This clone was observed a few times. The chain employs TRBV10-1 and TRBJ2-1; no clear D gene. Trimming shortened V by 5 bases and J by 9 bases, and 8 bases separated the two germline ends. Per the germline V gene, CDR1 is WNHNN and CDR2 is SYGVQD (reference sequence). CDR3 length equals 11 residues. CDR3 coding DNA: TGCGCCAGCAGTATGATGAGTGAGCAGTTCTTC. Translating it yields CASSMMSEQFF.

This clone showed up just a few times. The chain couples TRBV13 to TRBJ2-7; TRBD2 aligns across 7 bases. This CDR3 spans 14 amino acids. V shed 6 bases, J shed 0 bases, and the junction held 5 bases outside the gene matches. Germline V lookup: CDR1 PRHDT, CDR2 FYEKMQ (reference sequence). CDR3 amino acids: CASRPGGSSYEQYF. Written as DNA, the CDR3 is TGTGCCAGCAGGCCGGGCGGGAGCTCCTACGAGCAGTACTTC.